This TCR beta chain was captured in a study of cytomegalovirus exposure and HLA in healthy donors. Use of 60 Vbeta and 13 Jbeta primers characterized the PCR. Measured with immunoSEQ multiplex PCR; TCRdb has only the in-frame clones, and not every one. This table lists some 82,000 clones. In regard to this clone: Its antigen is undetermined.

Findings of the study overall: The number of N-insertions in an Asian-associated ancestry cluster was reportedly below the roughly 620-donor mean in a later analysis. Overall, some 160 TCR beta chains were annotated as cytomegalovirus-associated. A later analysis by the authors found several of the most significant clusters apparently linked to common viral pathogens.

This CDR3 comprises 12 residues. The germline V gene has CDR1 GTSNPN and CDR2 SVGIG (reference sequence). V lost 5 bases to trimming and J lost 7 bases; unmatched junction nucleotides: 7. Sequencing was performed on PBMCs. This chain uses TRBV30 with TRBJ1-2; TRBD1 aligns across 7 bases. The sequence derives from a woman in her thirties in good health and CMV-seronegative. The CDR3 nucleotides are TGTGCCTGGTTGGAGGGGGCACGTGGCTACACCTTC. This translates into CAWLEGARGYTF.